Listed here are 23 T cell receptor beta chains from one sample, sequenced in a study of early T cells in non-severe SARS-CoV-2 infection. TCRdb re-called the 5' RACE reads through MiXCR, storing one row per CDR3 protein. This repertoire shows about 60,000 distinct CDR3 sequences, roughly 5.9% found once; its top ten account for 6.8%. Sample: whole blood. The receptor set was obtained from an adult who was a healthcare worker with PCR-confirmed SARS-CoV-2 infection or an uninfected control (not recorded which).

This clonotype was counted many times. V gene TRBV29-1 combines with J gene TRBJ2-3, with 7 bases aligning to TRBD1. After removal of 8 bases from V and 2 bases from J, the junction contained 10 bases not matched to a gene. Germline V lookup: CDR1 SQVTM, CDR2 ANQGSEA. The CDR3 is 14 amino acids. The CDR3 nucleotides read TGCAGCTATGAGGGACAGACGTACACAGATACGCAGTATTTT. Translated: CSYEGQTYTDTQYF.

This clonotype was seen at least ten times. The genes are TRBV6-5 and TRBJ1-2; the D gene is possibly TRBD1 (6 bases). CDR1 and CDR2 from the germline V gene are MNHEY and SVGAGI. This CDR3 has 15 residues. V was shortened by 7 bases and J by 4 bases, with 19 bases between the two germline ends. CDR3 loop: CASISFSTGPYGYTF. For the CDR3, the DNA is TGTGCCAGCATTTCTTTTAGTACAGGGCCCTATGGCTACACCTTC.

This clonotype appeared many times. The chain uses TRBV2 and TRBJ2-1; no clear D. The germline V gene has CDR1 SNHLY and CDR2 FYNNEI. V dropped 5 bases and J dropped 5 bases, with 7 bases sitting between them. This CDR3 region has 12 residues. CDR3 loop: CASSWNNNEQFF. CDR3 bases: TGTGCCAGCAGTTGGAACAACAATGAGCAGTTCTTC.

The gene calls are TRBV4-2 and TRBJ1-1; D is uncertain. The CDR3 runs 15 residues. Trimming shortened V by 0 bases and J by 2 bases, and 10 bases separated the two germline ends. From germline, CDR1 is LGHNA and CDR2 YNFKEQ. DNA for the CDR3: TGTGCCAGCAGCCAAGATCCCCGGGGAAACACTGAAGCTTTCTTT. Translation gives CASSQDPRGNTEAFF.

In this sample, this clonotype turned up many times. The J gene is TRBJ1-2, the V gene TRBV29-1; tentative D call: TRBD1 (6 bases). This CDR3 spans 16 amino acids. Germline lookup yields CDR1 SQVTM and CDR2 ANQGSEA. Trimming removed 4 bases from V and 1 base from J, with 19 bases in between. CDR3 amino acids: CSVGYWTVGLNYGYTF. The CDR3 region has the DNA TGCAGCGTTGGATACTGGACAGTTGGGCTTAACTATGGCTACACCTTC.

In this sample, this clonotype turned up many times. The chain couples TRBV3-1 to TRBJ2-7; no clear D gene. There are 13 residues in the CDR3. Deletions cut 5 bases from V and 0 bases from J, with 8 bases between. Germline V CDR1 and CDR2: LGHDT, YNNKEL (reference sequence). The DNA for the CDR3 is TGTGCCAGCAGCTTTTATAACTCCTACGAGCAGTACTTC. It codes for CASSFYNSYEQYF.

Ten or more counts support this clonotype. The DNA for the CDR3 is TGTGCCAGCATGGGGACGGGCGAGCAGTACTTC. It translates to CASMGTGEQYF. This chain joins TRBV7-2 and TRBJ2-7; D is tentatively TRBD1 or TRBD2 (5 bases each). The germline V gene has CDR1 SGHTA and CDR2 FQGNSA. This CDR3 spans 11 amino acids. V gave up 7 bases and J gave up 6 bases, with 10 bases separating them.

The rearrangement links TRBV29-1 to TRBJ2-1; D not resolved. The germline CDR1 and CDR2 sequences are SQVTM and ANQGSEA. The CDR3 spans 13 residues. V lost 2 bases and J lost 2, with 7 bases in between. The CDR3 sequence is CSVESSTYNEQFF. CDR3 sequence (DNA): TGCAGCGTTGAAAGTAGCACCTACAATGAGCAGTTCTTC.

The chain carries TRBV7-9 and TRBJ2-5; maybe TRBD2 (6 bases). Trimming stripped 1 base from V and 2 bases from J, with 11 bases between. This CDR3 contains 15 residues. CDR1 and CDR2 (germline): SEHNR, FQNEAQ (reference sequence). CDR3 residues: CASSLGAGGQETQYF. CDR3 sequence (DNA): TGTGCCAGCAGCTTAGGGGCTGGGGGGCAAGAGACCCAGTACTTC. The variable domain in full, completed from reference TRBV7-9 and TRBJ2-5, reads DTGVSQNPRHKITKRGQNVTFRCDPISEHNRLYWYRQTLGQGPEFLTYFQNEAQLEKSRLLSDRFSAERPKGSFSTLEIQRTEQGDSAMYLCASSLGAGGQETQYFGPGTRLLVL.

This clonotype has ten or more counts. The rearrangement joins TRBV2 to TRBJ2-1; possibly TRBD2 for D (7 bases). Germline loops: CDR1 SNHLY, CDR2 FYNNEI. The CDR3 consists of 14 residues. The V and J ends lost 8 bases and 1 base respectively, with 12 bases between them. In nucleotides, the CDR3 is TGTGCCAGCCGGGGGGCAGGATCCTACAATGAGCAGTTCTTC. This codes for CASRGAGSYNEQFF.

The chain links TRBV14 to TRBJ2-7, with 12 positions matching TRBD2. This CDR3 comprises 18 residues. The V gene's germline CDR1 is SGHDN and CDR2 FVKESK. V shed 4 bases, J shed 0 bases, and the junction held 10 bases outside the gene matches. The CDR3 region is CASSPKILAGGSSYEQYF. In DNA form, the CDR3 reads TGTGCCAGCAGCCCGAAGATTCTAGCGGGAGGGAGCTCCTACGAGCAGTACTTC.

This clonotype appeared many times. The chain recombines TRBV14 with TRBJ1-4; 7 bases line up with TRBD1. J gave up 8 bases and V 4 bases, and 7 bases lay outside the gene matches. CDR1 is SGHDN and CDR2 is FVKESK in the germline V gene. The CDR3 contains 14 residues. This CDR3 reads CASSPTGKEEKLFF. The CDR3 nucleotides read TGTGCCAGCAGCCCGACAGGGAAGGAGGAAAAACTGTTTTTT.

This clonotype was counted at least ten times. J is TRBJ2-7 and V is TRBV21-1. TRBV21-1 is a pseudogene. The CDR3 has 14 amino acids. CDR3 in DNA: TGTGCCAGCAGCAAAGGCCTACTTCCTTACGAGCAGTACTTC. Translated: CASSKGLLPYEQYF.

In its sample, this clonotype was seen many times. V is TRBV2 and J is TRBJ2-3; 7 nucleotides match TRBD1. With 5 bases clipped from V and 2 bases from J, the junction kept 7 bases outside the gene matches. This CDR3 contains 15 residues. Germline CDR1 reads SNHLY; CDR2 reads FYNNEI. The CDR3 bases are TGTGCCAGCAGTCGACAGGGCCAACCCACAGATACGCAGTATTTT. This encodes CASSRQGQPTDTQYF.

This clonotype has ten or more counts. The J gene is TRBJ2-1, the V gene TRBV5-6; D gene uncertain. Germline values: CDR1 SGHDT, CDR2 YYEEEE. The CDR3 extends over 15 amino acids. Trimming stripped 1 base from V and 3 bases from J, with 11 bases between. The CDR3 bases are TGTGCCAGCAGCTTGTTAGAGGCGGTCTACAATGAGCAGTTCTTC. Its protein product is CASSLLEAVYNEQFF.

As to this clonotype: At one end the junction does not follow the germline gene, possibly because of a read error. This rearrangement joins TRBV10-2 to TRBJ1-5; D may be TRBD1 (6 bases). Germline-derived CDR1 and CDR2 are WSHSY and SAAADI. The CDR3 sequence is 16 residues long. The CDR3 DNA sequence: TGTGCCAGCAGTGAGTCGACGGGGGGGGCATATCAGCCCCAGCATTTT. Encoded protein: CASSESTGGAYQPQHF.

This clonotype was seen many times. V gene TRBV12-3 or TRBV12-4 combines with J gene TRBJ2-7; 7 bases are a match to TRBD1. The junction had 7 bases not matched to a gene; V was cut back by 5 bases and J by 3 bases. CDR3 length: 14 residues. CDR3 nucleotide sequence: TGTGCCAGCAGTCACAGGGGTGGATACTACGAGCAGTACTTC. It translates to CASSHRGGYYEQYF.

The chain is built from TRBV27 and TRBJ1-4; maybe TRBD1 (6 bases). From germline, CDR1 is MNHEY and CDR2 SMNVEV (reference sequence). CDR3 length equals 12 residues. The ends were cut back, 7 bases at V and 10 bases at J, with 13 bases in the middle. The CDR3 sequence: CASTTGRGKLFF. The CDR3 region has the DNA TGTGCCAGCACTACAGGGCGCGGAAAACTGTTTTTT.

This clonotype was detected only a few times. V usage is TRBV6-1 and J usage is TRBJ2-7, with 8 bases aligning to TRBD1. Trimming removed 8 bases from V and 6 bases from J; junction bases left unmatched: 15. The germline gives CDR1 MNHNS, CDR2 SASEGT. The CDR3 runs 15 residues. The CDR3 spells CASRPQGRGPVEQYF. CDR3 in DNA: TGTGCCAGCCGGCCCCAGGGCAGGGGGCCTGTCGAGCAGTACTTC.

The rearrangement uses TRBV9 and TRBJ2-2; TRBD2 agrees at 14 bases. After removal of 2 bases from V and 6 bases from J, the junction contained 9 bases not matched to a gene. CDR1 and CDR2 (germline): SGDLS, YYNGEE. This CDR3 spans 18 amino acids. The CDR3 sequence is CASSVGSAGLAGAGELFF. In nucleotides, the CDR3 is TGTGCCAGCAGCGTCGGTAGTGCGGGACTAGCGGGAGCCGGGGAGCTGTTTTTT.

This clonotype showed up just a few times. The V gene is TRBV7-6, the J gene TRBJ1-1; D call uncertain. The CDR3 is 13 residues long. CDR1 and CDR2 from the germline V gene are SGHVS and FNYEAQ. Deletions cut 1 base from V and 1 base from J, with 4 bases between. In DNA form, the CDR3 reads TGTGCCAGCAGCTTAGAGCAGAACACTGAAGCTTTCTTT. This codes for CASSLEQNTEAFF. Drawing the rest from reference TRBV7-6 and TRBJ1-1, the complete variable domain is GAGVSQSPRYKVTKRGQDVALRCDPISGHVSLYWYRQALGQGPEFLTYFNYEAQQDKSGLPNDRFSAERPEGSISTLTIQRTEQRDSAMYRCASSLEQNTEAFFGQGTRLTVV.

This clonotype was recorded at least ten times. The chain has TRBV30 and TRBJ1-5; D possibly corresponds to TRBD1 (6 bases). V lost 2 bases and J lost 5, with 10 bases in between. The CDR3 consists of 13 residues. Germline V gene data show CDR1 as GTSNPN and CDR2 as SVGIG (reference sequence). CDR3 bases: TGTGCCTGGAGTAGGGAGGGGGATCAGCCCCAGCATTTT. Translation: CAWSREGDQPQHF. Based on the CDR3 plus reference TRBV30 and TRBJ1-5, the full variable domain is SQTIHQWPATLVQPVGSPLSLECTVEGTSNPNLYWYRQAAGRGLQLLFYSVGIGQISSEVPQNLSASRPQDRQFILSSKKLLLSDSGFYLCAWSREGDQPQHFGDGTRLSIL.

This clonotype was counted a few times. The CDR3, as DNA: TGTGCCAGCAGCTTAGATTATACGGGGACCTATGGCTACACCTTC. Translation gives CASSLDYTGTYGYTF. The chain joins TRBV11-2 to TRBJ1-2; perhaps TRBD1 as D (5 bases). Germline V lookup: CDR1 SGHAT, CDR2 FQNNGV. The CDR3 is 15 residues long. Trimming shortened V by 0 bases and J by 4 bases, and 12 bases separated the two germline ends.